This T cell receptor beta chain was documented in a study of intratumoral heterogeneity in liver cancer. Study in general: Most patients were male, with a median age of almost 65 years. Broader study findings: Overall T cell clonality did not differ significantly between tumor regions in either sequenced patient. Reportedly, regional differences in tumor-infiltrating lymphocyte burden estimated from RNA-seq held up under TCR sequencing.

This clone qualifies as medium-sized. Its matching antigen is unknown. Each tumour sample represents a distinct, spatially separated region of the hepatocellular carcinoma nodule. Data came from immunoSEQ multiplex PCR; TCRdb stores just in-frame clones and leaves some out. The table lists around 6,400 clones, 55% of them singletons. The CDR3 totals 15 residues. V lost 4 bases to trimming and J lost 3 bases; unmatched junction nucleotides: 7. CDR1 is SGHDT and CDR2 is YYEEEE in the germline V gene. The source material was tumor tissue, sampled before any cancer treatment. This sequence was found in a man aged 65-85 years with hepatocellular carcinoma. The chain uses TRBV5-6 and TRBJ1-5; 7 positions agree with TRBD1. CDR3 region: CASSIAGGDNQPQHF. CDR3 nucleotides: TGTGCCAGCAGCATAGCAGGGGGTGACAATCAGCCCCAGCATTTT.